This section outlines one T cell receptor (beta chain) sequence together with its context. This entry belongs to a study of blood T cell repertoires in COVID-19. Whole-study context: Italy, Spain and the United States were the sources of the convalescent and acute COVID-19 samples. The cDNA or gDNA used as material had been derived from T cells, B-cell-depleted T cells, or PBMCs.

Germline-derived CDR1 and CDR2 are MDHEN and SYDVKM. This CDR3 contains 16 residues. V lost 5 bases, J lost 4 bases, and 7 bases stayed unmatched. In the authors' workflow: Amplification from reference gene primers served as the basis for estimated nucleated cell counts. Clones were read by immunoSEQ multiplex PCR, and TCRdb kept only the in-frame ones, dropping some. From that table come the V and J calls and clone size; the DNA was used to work out D and trimming. The sample includes 150,000 to 200,000 clones, about 86% of them seen just once. The origin of this receptor is a man in his sixties with acute or convalescent COVID-19. The J gene is TRBJ1-4, the V gene TRBV28, with TRBD1 matching over 10 bases. The sample comprised peripheral blood. The CDR3 loop reads CASSPHRTGGNEKLFF. CDR3 coding DNA: TGTGCCAGCAGTCCGCACCGGACAGGGGGTAATGAAAAACTGTTTTTT.